These 16 T cell receptor beta chains share one sample of origin, sequenced in a study of cytomegalovirus exposure and HLA in healthy donors. A multiplex PCR was run with 60 Vbeta primers and 13 Jbeta primers. Profiled with immunoSEQ multiplex PCR; TCRdb holds only in-frame clones, not every one. Found here are roughly 110,000 clones, about 68% of them singletons; the top ten hold around 4.2%. Sequencing was carried out using PBMCs. The source is a woman aged 40 to 50 in good health and CMV-seropositive.

The chain links TRBV5-1 to TRBJ2-2, with TRBD2 matching over 11 bases. Germline CDR1 is SGHRS and CDR2 is YFSETQ. V dropped 3 bases and J dropped 6; count of bases not matched to a gene: 4. This CDR3 contains 15 residues. The CDR3 is CASSSNSGGAGELFF. CDR3 DNA sequence: TGCGCCAGCAGCTCGAATAGCGGGGGGGCCGGGGAGCTGTTTTTT.

The V and J genes are TRBV7-9 and TRBJ1-3, with D maybe TRBD1 (5 bases). The germline CDR1 and CDR2 sequences are SEHNR and FQNEAQ (reference sequence). This CDR3 is 12 amino acids long. The V end lost 1 base, the J end lost 8 bases, and 6 bases lay between the germline ends. The CDR3 nucleotides are TGTGCCAGCAGCTTAGGGGGGGACACCATATATTTT. Translation gives CASSLGGDTIYF.

The V call is TRBV10-3, the J call TRBJ1-3, with a weak D call TRBD1 (5 bases). The V end was cut by 6 bases, the J end by 8 bases, with 11 bases between. CDR3 length: 12 amino acids. Germline CDR1 ENHRY, CDR2 SYGVKD. The CDR3: CAIRKDKDTIYF. DNA for the CDR3: TGTGCCATCAGAAAGGACAAGGACACCATATATTTT.

The chain carries TRBV7-9 and TRBJ1-4; D remains ambiguous. Germline assignment: CDR1 SEHNR and CDR2 FQNEAQ (reference sequence). CDR3 size: 14 residues. V lost 5 bases and J 5 bases, leaving 12 bases between the germline ends. In nucleotides, the CDR3 is TGTGCCAGCAGCGTCACTGGTGCAAATGAAAAACTGTTTTTT. This translates into CASSVTGANEKLFF.

This rearrangement joins TRBV19 to TRBJ2-7; maybe TRBD2 (5 bases). V shed 7 bases and J shed 4 bases, with 20 bases lying between them. This CDR3 region has 15 residues. The germline V gene has CDR1 LNHDA and CDR2 SQIVND (reference sequence). The chain's CDR3 is CASKMWESPMYEQYF. CDR3 sequence (DNA): TGTGCCAGTAAAATGTGGGAGAGTCCTATGTACGAGCAGTACTTC.

The chain couples TRBV10-3 to TRBJ2-1, with 13 bases that match TRBD2. V dropped 3 bases and J dropped 5; count of bases not matched to a gene: 7. Germline V gene data show CDR1 as ENHRY and CDR2 as SYGVKD. The CDR3 extends over 17 amino acids. The CDR3 DNA reads TGTGCCATCAGTGACCGAGGGACTAGCGGGGACCACAATGAGCAGTTCTTC. Translated, it gives CAISDRGTSGDHNEQFF.

The rearrangement links TRBV11-1 to TRBJ2-1, with 11 bases that match TRBD2. The V and J ends lost 2 bases and 6 bases, in that order; junction bases with no gene match: 6. Germline values: CDR1 SGHAT, CDR2 FQDESV (reference sequence). The CDR3 runs 16 residues. Written as DNA, the CDR3 is TGTGCCAGCAGCTTATCCGGGACTAGCGGTTCCAATGAGCAGTTCTTC. This codes for CASSLSGTSGSNEQFF.

The chain recombines TRBV18 with TRBJ1-5, with a tentative D call TRBD1 (6 bases). Germline V gene lookup returns CDR1 KGHSH and CDR2 LQKENI. The CDR3 has 15 residues. The ends were cut back, 3 bases at V and 3 bases at J, with 12 bases in the middle. The CDR3 DNA reads TGTGCCAGCTCACCCAGGCGACAGGTCAATCAGCCCCAGCATTTT. Translating gives CASSPRRQVNQPQHF.

The rearrangement links TRBV5-1 to TRBJ1-2; no firm D call. V was shortened by 4 bases and J by 6 bases, with 10 bases between the two germline ends. CDR3 length: 12 residues. The germline V gene has CDR1 SGHRS and CDR2 YFSETQ. CDR3 DNA: TGCGCCAGCAGCCCGAGGCGGCATGGCTACACCTTC. It translates to CASSPRRHGYTF.

The chain combines TRBV4-1 with TRBJ2-7, with TRBD2 as a possible D gene (6 bases). The germline V gene encodes CDR1 MGHRA and CDR2 YSYEKL. Deletions cut 5 bases from V and 2 bases from J, with 13 bases between. The CDR3 runs 14 residues. The CDR3 nucleotides are TGCGCCAGCAGCAAGGGACTGAGAACCTACGAGCAGTACTTC. Translated: CASSKGLRTYEQYF.

This chain links TRBV6-6 with TRBJ1-2, with TRBD1 matching over 9 bases. There are 12 residues in the CDR3. Germline lookup yields CDR1 MNHNY and CDR2 SVGAGI (reference sequence). V lost 4 bases and J lost 7; bases outside the gene matches: 1. CDR3 nucleotide sequence: TGTGCCAGCAGTTCGACAGGGGGTGGCTACACCTTC. This encodes CASSSTGGGYTF.

V gene TRBV7-2 combines with J gene TRBJ2-1; 8 bases line up with TRBD2. V lost 4 bases and J lost 14; bases outside the gene matches: 16. CDR1 SGHTA and CDR2 FQGNSA come from the germline V gene. The CDR3 totals 15 residues. The CDR3 sequence is CASSSHNTAGGLEFF. The CDR3, as DNA: TGTGCCAGCAGCTCCCATAATACGGCGGGAGGACTAGAGTTCTTC.

In nucleotides, the CDR3 is TGTGCCAGCAGCCGACAGGCCAGCTCTGGAAACACCATATATTTT. It is translated as CASSRQASSGNTIYF. The chain combines TRBV7-9 with TRBJ1-3, with a possible D match to TRBD1 (6 bases). The V gene's germline CDR1 is SEHNR and CDR2 FQNEAQ (reference sequence). V lost 5 bases and J lost 0, with 11 bases in between. This CDR3 has 15 amino acids.

CDR3 nucleotide sequence: TGTGCCAGCTCTTCAGCCAGGGACTTTAATGAAAAACTGTTTTTT. This encodes CASSSARDFNEKLFF. The chain employs TRBV18 and TRBJ1-4; possible D gene TRBD1, 5 bases. Trimming removed 6 bases at V and 4 bases at J, with 15 bases between. The CDR3 totals 15 residues. In germline, CDR1 is KGHSH, CDR2 LQKENI.

The chain has TRBV5-8 and TRBJ1-2, with D possibly TRBD1 on 5 matching bases. CDR3 length: 13 residues. Germline CDR1 SGHTS, CDR2 YDEGEE. V was trimmed by 5 bases and J by 1 base, leaving 9 bases between them. CDR3 sequence (DNA): TGTGCCAGCAGTTATGACAGTAACTATGGCTACACCTTC. Amino acids: CASSYDSNYGYTF. Full variable domain (rest looked up from reference TRBV5-8 and TRBJ1-2): EAGVTQSPTHLIKTRGQQATLRCSPISGHTSVYWYQQALGLGLQFLLWYDEGEERNRGNFPPRFSGRQFPNYSSELNVNALELEDSALYLCASSYDSNYGYTFGSGTRLTVV.

The chain links TRBV6-1 to TRBJ1-6; 8 positions match TRBD1. V was pared by 6 bases and J by 4 bases, with 5 bases of the junction left unmatched. CDR1 and CDR2 from the germline V gene are MNHNS and SASEGT. The CDR3 spans 15 residues. The CDR3 protein is CASRQGAGYNSPLHF. In nucleotides, the CDR3 is TGTGCCAGCAGGCAGGGGGCAGGGTATAATTCACCCCTCCACTTT.